One sample yielded the 8 T cell receptor beta chains listed below, sequenced in a study of T cell responses to AZD1222 COVID-19 vaccine. Repertoires were generated with immunoSEQ multiplex PCR, while TCRdb's copy carries only in-frame clones and drops some. Of around 120,000 clones in the sample, approximately 90% were seen once. The material sequenced was peripheral blood, taken on day 0 of AZD1222 vaccination. The receptor set was obtained from an adult in good health.

The V gene is TRBV5-1, the J gene TRBJ1-2; possibly TRBD1 for D (5 bases). Trimming removed 5 bases at V and 4 bases at J, with 12 bases between. This CDR3 comprises 13 residues. Germline values: CDR1 SGHRS, CDR2 YFSETQ. The CDR3 nucleotides are TGCGCCAGCAGAGAGGTTACAGGCTATGGCTACACCTTC. This sequence encodes CASREVTGYGYTF.

In its sample, this clone ranks as medium-sized (0.01 to 0.1%). This sequence joins TRBV14 and TRBJ1-4; no reliable D call. The germline V and J ends were trimmed by 0 bases and 6 bases, with 11 bases remaining between them. CDR1 is SGHDN and CDR2 is FVKESK in the germline V gene. CDR3 length: 15 amino acids. This CDR3 is CASSQEGREHEKLFF. CDR3 in DNA: TGTGCCAGCAGCCAAGAAGGTAGGGAGCATGAAAAACTGTTTTTT.

This rearrangement joins TRBV9 to TRBJ1-3; TRBD1 aligns across 9 bases. Germline CDR1 and CDR2: SGDLS and YYNGEE. The CDR3 contains 15 residues. The ends lost 4 bases at V and 4 bases at J; junction bases unmatched: 6. In DNA, the CDR3 is TGTGCCAGCAGCCCCTCCGGGACAGGGGGAAACACCATATATTTT. This gives the protein CASSPSGTGGNTIYF.

V usage is TRBV28 and J usage is TRBJ1-2, with D possibly being TRBD1 (5 bases). Germline loops: CDR1 MDHEN, CDR2 SYDVKM. The length of the CDR3 is 13 residues. V gave up 5 bases and J gave up 5 bases, with 12 bases separating them. CDR3 bases: TGTGCCAGCAGTGATTCGGGACGTTATGGCTACACCTTC. As protein: CASSDSGRYGYTF.

A few counts support this clone. The chain has TRBV4-3 and TRBJ2-7; maybe TRBD2 (5 bases). The V end lost 4 bases, the J end lost 4 bases, and 11 bases lay between the germline ends. Germline V gene data show CDR1 as LGHNA and CDR2 as YSLEER. The CDR3 covers 13 residues. Here the CDR3 reads CASSPRSGYEQYF. In DNA form, the CDR3 reads TGCGCCAGCAGCCCAAGATCGGGGTACGAGCAGTACTTC.

The chain combines TRBV4-3 with TRBJ2-7; perhaps TRBD2 as D (7 bases). There are 16 residues in the CDR3. Germline V gene data show CDR1 as LGHNA and CDR2 as YSLEER. V lost 3 bases and J lost 0, with 15 bases in between. The CDR3 DNA reads TGCGCCAGCAGCCACGGGGGGCAGGGAGGCTCCTACGAGCAGTACTTC. This sequence encodes CASSHGGQGGSYEQYF.

This clone showed up just a few times. In nucleotides, the CDR3 is TGTGCCAGCAGTTGGCAGGGGACAGCACCCTACGAGCAGTACTTC. It yields the protein CASSWQGTAPYEQYF. The chain couples TRBV6-5 to TRBJ2-7; 7 bases fit TRBD1. The CDR3 runs to 15 residues. Germline CDR1 reads MNHEY; CDR2 reads SVGAGI. J gave up 2 bases and V 4 bases, and 8 bases lay outside the gene matches.

The chain uses TRBV4-1 and TRBJ1-5, with D tentatively TRBD1 (5 bases). The length of the CDR3 is 15 residues. V was shortened by 1 base and J by 4 bases, with 11 bases between the two germline ends. CDR1 and CDR2 from the germline V gene are MGHRA and YSYEKL. The CDR3: CASSQAGLSNQPQHF. CDR3 DNA sequence: TGCGCCAGCAGCCAAGCGGGACTTTCGAATCAGCCCCAGCATTTT.